This TCR beta chain was documented in a study of shared clonotypes between healthy human individuals. The study, taken as a whole, reports: Generation probabilities were higher for clonotypes shared across all four sorted-subset donors than for unshared ones.

This CDR3 spans 15 amino acids. Trimming took off 5 bases at V and 2 bases at J, with 13 bases between the two ends. The germline CDR1 and CDR2 sequences are MDHEN and SYDVKM. Comment on this clone: Its antigen is unknown.

The donors were adults (healthy and HIV-negative) with no recent acute infections or vaccinations. Each donor was a Caucasian adult residing in Nashville, Tennessee. The test was conducted at deep level. Assay: immunoSEQ multiplex PCR; the TCRdb copy retains only in-frame clones and omits some. The repertoire has roughly 1.4 million clones, approximately 98.5% of them found once; the top ten carry approximately 0.4%. The rearrangement links TRBV28 to TRBJ1-3, with a weak D call TRBD1 (6 bases). The receptor's source is a man aged 30 to 45 in good health. The sample taken for sequencing was naive CD4+ T cells sorted from blood. The subset is: CD45RA+ positively selected. The CDR3: CASSLPGETGNTIYF. The CDR3 bases are TGTGCCAGCAGTCTTCCAGGGGAGACTGGAAACACCATATATTTT.